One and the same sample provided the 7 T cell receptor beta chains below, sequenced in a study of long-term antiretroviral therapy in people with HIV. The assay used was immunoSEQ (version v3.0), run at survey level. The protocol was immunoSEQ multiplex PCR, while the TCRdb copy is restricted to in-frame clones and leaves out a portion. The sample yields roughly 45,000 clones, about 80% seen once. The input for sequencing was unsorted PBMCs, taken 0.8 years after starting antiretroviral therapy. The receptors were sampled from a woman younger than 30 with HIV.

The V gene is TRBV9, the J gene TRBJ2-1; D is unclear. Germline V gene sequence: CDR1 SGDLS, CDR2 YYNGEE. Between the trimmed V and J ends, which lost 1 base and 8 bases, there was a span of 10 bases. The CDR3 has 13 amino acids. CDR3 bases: TGTGCCAGCAGCGTATGGGCCGGGTATGAGCAGTTCTTC. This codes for CASSVWAGYEQFF.

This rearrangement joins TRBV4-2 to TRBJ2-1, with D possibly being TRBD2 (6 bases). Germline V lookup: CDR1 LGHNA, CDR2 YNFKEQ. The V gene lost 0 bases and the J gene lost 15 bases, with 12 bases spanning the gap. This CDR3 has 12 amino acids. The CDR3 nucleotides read TGTGCCAGCAGCCAAGATGGGAGGAACGGGTTCTTC. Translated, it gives CASSQDGRNGFF.

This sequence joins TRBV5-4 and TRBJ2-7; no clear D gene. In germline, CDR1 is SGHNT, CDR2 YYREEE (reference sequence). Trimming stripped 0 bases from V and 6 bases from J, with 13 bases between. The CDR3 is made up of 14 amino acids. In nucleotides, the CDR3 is TGTGCCAGCAGCTTGGGCCCTCTTTTGTCCGAGCAGTACTTC. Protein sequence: CASSLGPLLSEQYF. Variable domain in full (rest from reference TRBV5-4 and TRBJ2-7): ETGVTQSPTHLIKTRGQQVTLRCSSQSGHNTVSWYQQALGQGPQFIFQYYREEENGRGNFPPRFSGLQFPNYSSELNVNALELDDSALYLCASSLGPLLSEQYFGPGTRLTVT.

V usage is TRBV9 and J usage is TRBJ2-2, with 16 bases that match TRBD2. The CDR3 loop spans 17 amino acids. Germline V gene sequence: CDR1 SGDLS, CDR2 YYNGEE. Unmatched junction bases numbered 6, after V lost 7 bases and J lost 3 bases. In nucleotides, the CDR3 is TGTGCCAGCGGGGGACTAGCGGGAGGGATCGACACCGGGGAGCTGTTTTTT. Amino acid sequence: CASGGLAGGIDTGELFF.

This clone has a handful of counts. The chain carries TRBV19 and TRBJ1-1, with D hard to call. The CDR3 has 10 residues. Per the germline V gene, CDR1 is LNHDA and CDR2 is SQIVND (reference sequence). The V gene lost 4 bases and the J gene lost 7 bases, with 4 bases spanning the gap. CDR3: CASSKGEAFF. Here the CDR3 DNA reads TGTGCCAGTAGTAAGGGTGAAGCTTTCTTT.

The CDR3 DNA reads as TGTGCCATCAGTGAGTCTATCCAGCTTGGCCCGGAGAGCGGGGAGACCCAGTACTTC. Translating it yields CAISESIQLGPESGETQYF. The chain has TRBV10-3 and TRBJ2-5; D might be TRBD2 (6 bases). The CDR3 is 19 residues long. Trimming shortened V by 0 bases and J by 5 bases, and 25 bases separated the two germline ends. CDR1 ENHRY and CDR2 SYGVKD come from the germline V gene.

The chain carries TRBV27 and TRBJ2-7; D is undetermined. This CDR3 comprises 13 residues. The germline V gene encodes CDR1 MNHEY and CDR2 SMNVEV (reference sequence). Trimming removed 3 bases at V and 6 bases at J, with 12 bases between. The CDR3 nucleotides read TGTGCCAGCAGTTTTGGTGGTAGGGTCGAGCAGTACTTC. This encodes CASSFGGRVEQYF.